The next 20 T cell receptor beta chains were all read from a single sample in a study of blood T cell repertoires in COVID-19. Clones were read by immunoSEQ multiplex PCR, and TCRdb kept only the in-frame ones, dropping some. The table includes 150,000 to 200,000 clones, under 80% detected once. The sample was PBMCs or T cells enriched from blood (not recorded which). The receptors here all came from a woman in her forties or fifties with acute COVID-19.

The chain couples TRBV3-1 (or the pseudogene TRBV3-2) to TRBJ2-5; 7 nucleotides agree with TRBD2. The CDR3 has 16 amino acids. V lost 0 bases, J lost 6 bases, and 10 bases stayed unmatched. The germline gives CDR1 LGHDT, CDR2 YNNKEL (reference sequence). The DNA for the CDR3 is TGTGCCAGCAGCCAAGATCCATTGACTAGCCTGCAGACCCAGTACTTC. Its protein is CASSQDPLTSLQTQYF.

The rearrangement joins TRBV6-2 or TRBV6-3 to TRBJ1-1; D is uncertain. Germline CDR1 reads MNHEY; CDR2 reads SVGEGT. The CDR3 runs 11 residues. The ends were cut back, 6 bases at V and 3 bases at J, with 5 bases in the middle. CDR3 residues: CASSAYTEAFF. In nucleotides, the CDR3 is TGTGCCAGCAGCGCGTACACTGAAGCTTTCTTT.

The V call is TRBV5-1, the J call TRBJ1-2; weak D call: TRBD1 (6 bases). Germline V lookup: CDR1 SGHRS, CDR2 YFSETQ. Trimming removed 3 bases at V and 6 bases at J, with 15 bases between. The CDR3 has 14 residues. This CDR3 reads CASSWGGPADGYTF. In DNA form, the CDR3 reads TGCGCCAGCAGCTGGGGGGGCCCAGCGGATGGCTACACCTTC.

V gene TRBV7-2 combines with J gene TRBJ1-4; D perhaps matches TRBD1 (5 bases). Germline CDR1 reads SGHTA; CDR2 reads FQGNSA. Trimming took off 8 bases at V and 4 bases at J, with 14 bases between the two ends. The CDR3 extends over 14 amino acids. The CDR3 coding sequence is TGTGCCAGCGGGAAAGGGGCCCTTAATGAAAAACTGTTTTTT. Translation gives CASGKGALNEKLFF.

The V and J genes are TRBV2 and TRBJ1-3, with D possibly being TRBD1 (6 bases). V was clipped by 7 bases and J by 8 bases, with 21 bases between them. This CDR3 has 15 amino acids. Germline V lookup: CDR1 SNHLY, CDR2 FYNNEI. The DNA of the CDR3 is TGTGCCAGCACCCCAAGACAGGCCCTCGGGGACACCATATATTTT. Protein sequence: CASTPRQALGDTIYF.

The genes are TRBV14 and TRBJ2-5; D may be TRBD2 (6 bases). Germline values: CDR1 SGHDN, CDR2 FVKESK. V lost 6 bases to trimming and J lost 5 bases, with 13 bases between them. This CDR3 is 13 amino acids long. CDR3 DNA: TGTGCCAGCAGACTAGCCGGCAGGGAGACCCAGTACTTC. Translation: CASRLAGRETQYF.

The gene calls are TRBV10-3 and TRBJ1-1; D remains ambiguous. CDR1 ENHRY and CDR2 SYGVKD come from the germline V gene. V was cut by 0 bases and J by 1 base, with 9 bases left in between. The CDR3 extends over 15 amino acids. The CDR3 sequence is CAISESSTGNTEAFF. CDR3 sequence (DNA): TGTGCCATCAGTGAGTCGAGCACGGGGAACACTGAAGCTTTCTTT.

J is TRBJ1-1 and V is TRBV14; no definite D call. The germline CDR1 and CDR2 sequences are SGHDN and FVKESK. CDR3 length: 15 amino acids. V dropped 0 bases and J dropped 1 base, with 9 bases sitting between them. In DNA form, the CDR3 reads TGTGCCAGCAGCCAAGACGAGCAGGCGAACACTGAAGCTTTCTTT. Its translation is CASSQDEQANTEAFF.

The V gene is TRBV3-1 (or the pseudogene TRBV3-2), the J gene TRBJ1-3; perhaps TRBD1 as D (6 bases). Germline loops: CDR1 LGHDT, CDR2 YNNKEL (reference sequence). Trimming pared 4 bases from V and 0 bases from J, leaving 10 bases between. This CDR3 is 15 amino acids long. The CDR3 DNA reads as TGTGCCAGCAGCCTGGTGACAGGCTCTGGAAACACCATATATTTT. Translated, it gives CASSLVTGSGNTIYF.

CDR3 region: CAWSSFGSKTEAFF. In DNA form, the CDR3 reads TGTGCCTGGAGTTCCTTCGGGAGCAAGACTGAAGCTTTCTTT. The chain joins TRBV30 to TRBJ1-1, with unresolved D. The V gene lost 2 bases and the J gene lost 5 bases, with 15 bases spanning the gap. The CDR3 sequence is 14 residues long. Germline V CDR1 and CDR2: GTSNPN, SVGIG (reference sequence).

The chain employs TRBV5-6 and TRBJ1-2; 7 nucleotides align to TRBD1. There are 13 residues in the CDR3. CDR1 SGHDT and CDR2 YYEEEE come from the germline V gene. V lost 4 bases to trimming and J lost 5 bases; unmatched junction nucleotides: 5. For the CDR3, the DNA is TGTGCCAGCAGCGACCAGGGGGAATATGGCTACACCTTC. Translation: CASSDQGEYGYTF.

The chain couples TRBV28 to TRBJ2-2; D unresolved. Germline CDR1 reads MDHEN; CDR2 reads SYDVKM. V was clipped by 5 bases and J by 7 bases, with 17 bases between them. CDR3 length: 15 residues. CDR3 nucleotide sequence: TGTGCCAGCAGTACTACAAGACGCAGCAACGGGGAGCTGTTTTTT. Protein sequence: CASSTTRRSNGELFF.

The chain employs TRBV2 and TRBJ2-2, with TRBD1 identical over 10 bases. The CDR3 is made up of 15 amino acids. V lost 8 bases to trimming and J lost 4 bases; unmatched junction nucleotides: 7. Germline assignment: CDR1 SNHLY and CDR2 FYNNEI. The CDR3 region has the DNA TGTGCCAGCGGGGGACAGGGGATTTTCACCGGGGAGCTGTTTTTT. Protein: CASGGQGIFTGELFF.

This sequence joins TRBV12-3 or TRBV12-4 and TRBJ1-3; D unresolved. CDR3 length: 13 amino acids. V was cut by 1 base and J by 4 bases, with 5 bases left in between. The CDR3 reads CASSLGSGNTIYF. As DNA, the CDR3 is TGTGCCAGCAGTTTAGGGAGCGGAAACACCATATATTTT.

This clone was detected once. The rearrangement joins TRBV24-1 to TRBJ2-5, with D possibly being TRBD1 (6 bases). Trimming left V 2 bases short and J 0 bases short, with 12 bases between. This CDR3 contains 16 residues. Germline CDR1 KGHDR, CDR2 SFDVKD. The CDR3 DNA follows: TGTGCCACCAGTGATTCTGCCAGGGGATACCAAGAGACCCAGTACTTC. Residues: CATSDSARGYQETQYF.

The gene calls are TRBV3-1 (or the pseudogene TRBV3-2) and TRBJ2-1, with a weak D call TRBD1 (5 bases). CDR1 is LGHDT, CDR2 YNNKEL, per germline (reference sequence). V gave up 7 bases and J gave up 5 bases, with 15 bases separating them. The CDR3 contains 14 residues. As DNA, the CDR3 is TGTGCCAGCACCCATTGGGCAGGGAACAATGAGCAGTTCTTC. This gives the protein CASTHWAGNNEQFF.

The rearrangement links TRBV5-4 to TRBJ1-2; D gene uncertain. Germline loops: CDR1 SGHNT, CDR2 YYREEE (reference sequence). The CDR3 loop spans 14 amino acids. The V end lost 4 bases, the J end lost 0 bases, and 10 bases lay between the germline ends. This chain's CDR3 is CASSPGTSNYGYTF. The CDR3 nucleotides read TGTGCCAGCAGCCCAGGAACCTCTAACTATGGCTACACCTTC.

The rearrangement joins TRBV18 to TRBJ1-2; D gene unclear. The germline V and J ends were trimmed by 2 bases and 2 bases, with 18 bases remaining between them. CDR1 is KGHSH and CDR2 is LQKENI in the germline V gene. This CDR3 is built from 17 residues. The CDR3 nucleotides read TGTGCCAGCTCACCAAACCTCGTTGTGGGCCAGAACTATGGCTACACCTTC. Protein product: CASSPNLVVGQNYGYTF.

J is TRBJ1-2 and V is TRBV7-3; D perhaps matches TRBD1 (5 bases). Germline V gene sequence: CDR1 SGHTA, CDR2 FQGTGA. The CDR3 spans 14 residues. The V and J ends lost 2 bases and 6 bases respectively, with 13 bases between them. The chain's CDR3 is CASSLGQGRDGYTF. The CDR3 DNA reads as TGTGCCAGCAGCTTAGGGCAGGGCAGGGATGGCTACACCTTC.

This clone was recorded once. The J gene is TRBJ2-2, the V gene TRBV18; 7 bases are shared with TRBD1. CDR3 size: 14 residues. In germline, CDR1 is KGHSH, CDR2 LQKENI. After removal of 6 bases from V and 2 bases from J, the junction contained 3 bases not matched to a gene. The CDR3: CASSGTENTGELFF. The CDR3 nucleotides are TGTGCCAGCTCCGGGACAGAAAACACCGGGGAGCTGTTTTTT.